A selection of T cell receptor beta chains follows, all from one sample in a study of blood T cell repertoires in COVID-19. Clones were sequenced by immunoSEQ multiplex PCR, and TCRdb holds only the in-frame ones, with some missing. The sample consists of roughly 280,000 clones, 70% to 90% of them appearing once. Sequenced sample: peripheral blood. These receptor sequences come from a woman aged 65 to 85 with acute or convalescent COVID-19. Both conserved end residues are part of each CDR3. Fields, in order: V gene, D gene, clone size, J gene, CDR3 DNA, CDR3 protein. D genes are given only for firm matches. The listing skips clone size in some rows; elsewhere it reads once, few, many or a size class.

TRBV6-6,.,.,TRBJ2-7,TGTGCCAGCAGGTCGCAAAGGAGCTCCTACGAGCAGTACTTC,CASRSQRSSYEQYF
TRBV4-2,.,.,TRBJ1-5,TGTGCCAGCAGCCAAGATCCAGCCAGGGTTTATCAGCCCCAGCATTTT,CASSQDPARVYQPQHF
TRBV5-1,.,.,TRBJ2-2,TGCGCCAGCAGCCGAGGGGGGGCCAACACCGGGGAGCTGTTTTTT,CASSRGGANTGELFF
TRBV5-1,.,.,TRBJ2-1,TGCGCCAGCAGCTTGTCGGGAAACAATGAGCAGTTCTTC,CASSLSGNNEQFF
TRBV5-1,TRBD1,.,TRBJ1-1,TGCGCCAGCAGCTTGACCGAGACAGGGGGCCGGGCTTTCTTT,CASSLTETGGRAFF
TRBV19,TRBD1,.,TRBJ2-2,TGTGCCAGTAGTGCGGACAGGGTGGGGGCCGGGGAGCTGTTTTTT,CASSADRVGAGELFF
TRBV3-1/TRBV3-2,.,.,TRBJ1-5,TGTGCCAGCAGCCCCACAGACAATCAGCCCCAGCATTTT,CASSPTDNQPQHF
TRBV11-1,.,.,TRBJ1-2,TGTGCCAGCAGCTTAGTGGACTCAATTAGCGGCGGCTACACCTTC,CASSLVDSISGGYTF
TRBV6-5,TRBD2,once,TRBJ2-1,TGTGCCAGCAGGGCTAGCGGGGGGGTCGATGAGCAGTTCTTC,CASRASGGVDEQFF
TRBV19,TRBD1,.,TRBJ1-1,TGTGCCAGTAGGCCGACAGGGCTGAACACTGAAGCTTTCTTT,CASRPTGLNTEAFF
TRBV2,.,.,TRBJ1-5,TGTGCCAGCAGGGGCGACCCTGGAAATCAGCCCCAGCATTTT,CASRGDPGNQPQHF
TRBV6-5,.,.,TRBJ1-5,TGTGCCAGCAGTACCGGGACAAAGGGGAATCAGCCCCAGCATTTT,CASSTGTKGNQPQHF
TRBV18,.,.,TRBJ2-5,TGTGCCAGCTCACCATTTGGTCAGCAAGAGACCCAGTACTTC,CASSPFGQQETQYF
TRBV14,.,once,TRBJ1-1,TGTGCCAGCAGCCTCATCTCCGCCGGGGCTGAAGCTTTCTTT,CASSLISAGAEAFF
TRBV7-2,.,.,TRBJ1-2,TGTGCCAGCAGCTTAACAGGGATCGGGAACTATGGCTACACCTTC,CASSLTGIGNYGYTF
TRBV12-5,.,.,TRBJ2-3,TGTGCTAGTGGTTTGGGCGGGGGCCCAGATACGCAGTATTTT,CASGLGGGPDTQYF
TRBV3-1/TRBV3-2,TRBD1,.,TRBJ1-4,TGTGCCAGCAGAAACAGGGGAAGAGCTAATGAAAAACTGTTTTTT,CASRNRGRANEKLFF
TRBV6-5,.,.,TRBJ1-1,TGTGCCAGCGGCCCATGGGAGGGTGAAGCTTTCTTT,CASGPWEGEAFF
TRBV6-1,TRBD2,.,TRBJ2-6,TGTGCCAGCAGTGGGGTCGGGAGGCGTGGAGGGGCCAACGTCCTGACTTTC,CASSGVGRRGGANVLTF
TRBV19,TRBD2,.,TRBJ2-1,TGTGCCAGTTACCAGCGGGGGGCTTACAATGAGCAGTTCTTC,CASYQRGAYNEQFF
TRBV29-1,TRBD1,.,TRBJ2-3,TGCAGCGTTGAAGGGGGACAGGGGGCCAGAGATACGCAGTATTTT,CSVEGGQGARDTQYF
TRBV24-1,.,.,TRBJ1-5,TGTGCCACCGCAAGCGGTGCTCAGCCCCAGCATTTT,CATASGAQPQHF
TRBV5-6,TRBD2,.,TRBJ2-2,TGTGCCAGCAGCTCCCTTGGCGGGGGGGCCAAGGAGGTCGGGGAGCTGTTTTTT,CASSSLGGGAKEVGELFF
TRBV9,TRBD2,.,TRBJ2-2,TGTGCCAGCAGCGCATTCTCACTAGCGGGGGGGCCCGGGGAGCTGTTTTTT,CASSAFSLAGGPGELFF
TRBV7-2,.,.,TRBJ2-5,TGTGCCAGCAGCGAAAGCAGGGGCAGGAAGACCCAGTACTTC,CASSESRGRKTQYF
TRBV3-1/TRBV3-2,.,.,TRBJ1-3,TGTGCCAGCAGCCAACGGGGCTCTGGAAACACCATATATTTT,CASSQRGSGNTIYF
TRBV11-2,.,.,TRBJ1-3,TGTGCCAGCAGCCTGGGACTCGCCTCTGGAAACACCATATATTTT,CASSLGLASGNTIYF
TRBV6-6,.,.,TRBJ1-2,TGTGCCATCAGGGAGGGAGGGGGAAACTATGGCTACACCTTC,CAIREGGGNYGYTF
TRBV5-1,.,few,TRBJ2-3,TGCGCCAGCAGCGGAGGGTTTGGCACAGATACGCAGTATTTT,CASSGGFGTDTQYF
TRBV12-5,TRBD1,.,TRBJ1-1,TGTGCTAGTGGTTTGGGAGGGGGCAACACTGAAGCTTTCTTT,CASGLGGGNTEAFF
TRBV7-2,.,.,TRBJ1-1,TGTGCCAGCAGCCGTTATGGGGGCGCTTCCACTGAAGCTTTCTTT,CASSRYGGASTEAFF
TRBV25-1,.,.,TRBJ1-2,TGTGCCAGCAGCACACCGGGACTTTCTAACTATGGCTACACCTTC,CASSTPGLSNYGYTF
TRBV5-4,TRBD2,.,TRBJ2-1,TGTGCCAGCAGCTTGGTGGGGGGGGGACACAATGAGCAGTTCTTC,CASSLVGGGHNEQFF
TRBV27,.,.,TRBJ1-6,TGTGCCAGCAGTCCCCTGGGGGGGGGTAATTCACCCCTCCACTTT,CASSPLGGGNSPLHF